The clone carrying this T cell receptor (beta chain) occurred once. J lost 7 bases, V lost 8 bases, and 9 bases had no gene match. The germline V gene encodes CDR1 SNHLY and CDR2 FYNNEI. The CDR3 covers 13 residues. The data were obtained in a study of blood T cell repertoires in COVID-19. The wider study: Sample material is recorded as cDNA or gDNA derived from T cells, B-cell-depleted T cells, or PBMCs.

The assay was immunoSEQ multiplex PCR, and TCRdb's table has in-frame clones only and misses some. In the table there are approximately 150,000 clones, over 75% of which are singletons. Participants spanned ages about 18 to 90 years and resided in 20 to 30 US areas. Participants were placed into cohorts based on the clinical history they reported. This clonotype was sampled from a middle-aged man who had recovered from COVID-19. The sample consisted of PBMCs or T cells enriched from blood (not recorded which). V gene TRBV2 combines with J gene TRBJ2-7; the match to TRBD1 covers 9 bases. The CDR3 DNA reads TGTGCCAGCGAAGCTAGGACAGGGGTAGAGCAGTACGTC. Its protein is CASEARTGVEQYV.